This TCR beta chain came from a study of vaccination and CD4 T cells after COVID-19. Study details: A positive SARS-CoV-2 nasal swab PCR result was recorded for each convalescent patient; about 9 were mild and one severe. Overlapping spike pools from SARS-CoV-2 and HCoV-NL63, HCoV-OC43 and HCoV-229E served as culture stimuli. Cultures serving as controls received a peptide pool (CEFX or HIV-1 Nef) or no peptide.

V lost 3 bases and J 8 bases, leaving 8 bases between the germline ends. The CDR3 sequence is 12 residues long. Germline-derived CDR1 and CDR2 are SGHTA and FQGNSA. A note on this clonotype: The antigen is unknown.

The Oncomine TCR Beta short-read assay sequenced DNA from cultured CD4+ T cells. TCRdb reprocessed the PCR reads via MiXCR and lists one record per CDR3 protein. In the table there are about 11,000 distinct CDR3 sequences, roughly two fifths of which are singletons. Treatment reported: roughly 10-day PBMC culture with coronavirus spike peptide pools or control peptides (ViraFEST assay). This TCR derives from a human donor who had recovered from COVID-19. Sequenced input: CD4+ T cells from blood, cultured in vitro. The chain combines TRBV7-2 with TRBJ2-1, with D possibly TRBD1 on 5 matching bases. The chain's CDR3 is CASSFQGYEQFF. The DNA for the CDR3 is TGTGCCAGCAGCTTCCAGGGTTATGAGCAGTTCTTC.